Presented here are 21 T cell receptor beta chains from one specimen sequenced in a study of shared clonotypes between healthy human individuals. Clones were read by immunoSEQ multiplex PCR, and TCRdb kept only the in-frame ones, dropping some. The sample contains 2 million to 2.5 million clones, more than 90% of which appear only once. Sequenced: naive CD4+ T cells sorted from blood. Subset here: CD45RA+ positively selected. Every receptor here comes from a man aged 18 to 30 in good health.

The chain employs TRBV4-1 and TRBJ2-5; TRBD2 matches at 11 bases. The germline V gene encodes CDR1 MGHRA and CDR2 YSYEKL. V lost 1 base, J lost 5 bases, and 6 bases stayed unmatched. The CDR3 loop spans 16 amino acids. CDR3: CASSQVLAGVWETQYF. As DNA, the CDR3 is TGCGCCAGCAGCCAAGTACTAGCGGGAGTTTGGGAGACCCAGTACTTC.

This clone was counted a few times. Other DNA sequences within the sample encode an identical CDR3. This chain uses TRBV30 with TRBJ1-5, with D unresolved. This CDR3 has 14 amino acids. Germline-derived CDR1 and CDR2 are GTSNPN and SVGIG (reference sequence). Trimming removed 1 base at V and 1 base at J, with 8 bases between. DNA for the CDR3: TGTGCCTGGAGTGGGGGAGTGAGCAATCAGCCCCAGCATTTT. Translating gives CAWSGGVSNQPQHF.

This rearrangement joins TRBV20-1 to TRBJ1-2; D not certain. The germline V gene encodes CDR1 DFQATT and CDR2 SNEGSKA (reference sequence). The CDR3 totals 11 residues. V lost 3 bases, J lost 8 bases, and 10 bases lay in between. The CDR3 DNA sequence: TGCAGTGCTAGGATGGGGATCGGCTACACCTTC. As protein: CSARMGIGYTF.

Of note for this clone: The same CDR3 arises from other DNA sequences in this sample as well. The chain uses TRBV11-2 and TRBJ2-7; 7 positions agree with TRBD2. J lost 3 bases, V lost 0 bases, and 5 bases had no gene match. CDR3 length: 15 amino acids. The germline V gene has CDR1 SGHAT and CDR2 FQNNGV. This CDR3 reads CASSLELAGVYEQYF. CDR3 coding DNA: TGTGCCAGCAGCTTAGAACTGGCGGGAGTCTACGAGCAGTACTTC.

The chain carries TRBV28 and TRBJ2-2, with D possibly being TRBD1 or TRBD2 (7 bases each). Trimming took off 1 base at V and 7 bases at J, with 13 bases between the two ends. The CDR3 sequence is 15 residues long. The germline V gene has CDR1 MDHEN and CDR2 SYDVKM. The CDR3 DNA sequence: TGTGCCAGCAGTTTATTAGACAGGGAGGGCGGGGAGCTGTTTTTT. As protein: CASSLLDREGGELFF. Using reference TRBV28 and TRBJ2-2 for the parts outside the CDR3, the full variable domain is DVKVTQSSRYLVKRTGEKVFLECVQDMDHENMFWYRQDPGLGLRLIYFSYDVKMKEKGDIPEGYSVSREKKERFSLILESASTNQTSMYLCASSLLDREGGELFFGEGSRLTVL.

Concerning this clone: Other nucleotide sequences in the sample specify the same CDR3. This rearrangement joins TRBV11-2 to TRBJ2-7; 8 bases align to TRBD1. The CDR3 extends over 14 amino acids. Germline CDR1 and CDR2: SGHAT and FQNNGV. Trimming at V came to 1 base and at J to 3 bases, leaving 2 bases not matched to a gene. This CDR3 is CASSLGGQGYEQYF. The CDR3 nucleotides read TGTGCCAGCAGCTTAGGTGGACAGGGCTACGAGCAGTACTTC.

A remark on this clone: Other nucleotide sequences in the sample specify the same CDR3. V and J are TRBV6-6 and TRBJ1-1, with D possibly being TRBD1 (5 bases). CDR1 is MNHNY and CDR2 is SVGAGI in the germline V gene (reference sequence). The CDR3 runs 13 residues. V lost 5 bases and J lost 1, with 8 bases in between. This CDR3 reads CASSRQRNTEAFF. The DNA of the CDR3 is TGTGCCAGCAGTAGACAGAGGAACACTGAAGCTTTCTTT.

V gene TRBV7-9 combines with J gene TRBJ2-2; D call uncertain. V lost 5 bases, J lost 1 base, and 8 bases lay in between. CDR3 length: 14 residues. Germline V gene sequence: CDR1 SEHNR, CDR2 FQNEAQ (reference sequence). The CDR3 spells CASSRFQNTGELFF. The CDR3 bases are TGTGCCAGCAGCCGTTTCCAGAACACCGGGGAGCTGTTTTTT.

The V call is TRBV19, the J call TRBJ2-7; tentatively, D is TRBD1 (5 bases). This CDR3 spans 15 amino acids. Germline V lookup: CDR1 LNHDA, CDR2 SQIVND (reference sequence). V gave up 0 bases and J gave up 5 bases, with 14 bases separating them. CDR3 residues: CASSIDHKRGNEQYF. The CDR3 region has the DNA TGTGCCAGTAGTATAGATCACAAAAGGGGTAACGAGCAGTACTTC. The variable domain in full, with the rest retrieved from reference TRBV19 and TRBJ2-7, is DGGITQSPKYLFRKEGQNVTLSCEQNLNHDAMYWYRQDPGQGLRLIYYSQIVNDFQKGDIAEGYSVSREKKESFPLTVTSAQKNPTAFYLCASSIDHKRGNEQYFGPGTRLTVT.

The J gene is TRBJ1-6, the V gene TRBV19; D remains unclear. In germline, CDR1 is LNHDA, CDR2 SQIVND (reference sequence). The CDR3 spans 15 residues. V lost 8 bases and J 5 bases, leaving 16 bases between the germline ends. The CDR3 sequence: CASSSGGTNNSPLHF. CDR3 coding DNA: TGTGCCAGTTCGTCGGGCGGTACGAATAATTCACCCCTCCACTTT.

V usage is TRBV6-1 and J usage is TRBJ2-7; 8 bases agree with TRBD1. Germline CDR1 is MNHNS and CDR2 is SASEGT. The CDR3 consists of 13 residues. V was clipped by 7 bases and J by 6 bases; unmatched bases: 8. CDR3 nucleotides: TGTGCCAGCAAGCGGGCAGGGGGCGGCGAGCAGTACTTC. Translated, it gives CASKRAGGGEQYF.

With respect to this clone: Other DNA variants within this sample encode the same CDR3. The chain links TRBV5-1 to TRBJ2-2; the D gene is possibly TRBD2 (6 bases). V shed 0 bases and J shed 7 bases, with 10 bases lying between them. Germline CDR1 and CDR2: SGHRS and YFSETQ. The CDR3 totals 14 residues. CDR3 coding DNA: TGCGCCAGCAGCTTGGACGGGGGTGGCGGGGAGCTGTTTTTT. Translating gives CASSLDGGGGELFF. Looking up the rest from reference TRBV5-1 and TRBJ2-2 gives the full variable domain: KAGVTQTPRYLIKTRGQQVTLSCSPISGHRSVSWYQQTPGQGLQFLFEYFSETQRNKGNFPGRFSGRQFSNSRSEMNVSTLELGDSALYLCASSLDGGGGELFFGEGSRLTVL.

The rearrangement links TRBV4-2 to TRBJ1-1; D gene uncertain. The germline gives CDR1 LGHNA, CDR2 YNFKEQ. The CDR3 is made up of 15 amino acids. V lost 0 bases and J lost 1, with 9 bases in between. The CDR3: CASSQDRGPNTEAFF. The CDR3 DNA follows: TGTGCCAGCAGCCAAGACCGGGGTCCGAACACTGAAGCTTTCTTT.

As regards this clone: Other DNA sequences in the same sample also yield this CDR3. The chain uses TRBV5-1 and TRBJ1-1, with D possibly being TRBD1 (6 bases). Germline V CDR1 and CDR2: SGHRS, YFSETQ. The CDR3 consists of 13 residues. V lost 4 bases and J lost 1, with 8 bases in between. This chain's CDR3 is CASSQGQNTEAFF. For the CDR3, the DNA is TGCGCCAGCAGCCAGGGGCAGAACACTGAAGCTTTCTTT.

CDR3 loop: CASSPGRTAYEQYF. The CDR3 DNA reads TGTGCCAGCAGTCCGGGACGGACGGCCTACGAGCAGTACTTC. The V call is TRBV6-4, the J call TRBJ2-7; D is tentatively TRBD1 or TRBD2 (5 bases each). CDR3 length: 14 residues. CDR1 is MRHNA, CDR2 SNTAGT, per germline. V was clipped by 5 bases and J by 2 bases, with 13 bases between them.

Turning to this clone: One end of the junction is discordant with germline, which a read error may explain. The chain links TRBV10-2 to TRBJ1-3; D is undetermined. The CDR3 sequence is 11 residues long. Germline V gene sequence: CDR1 WSHSY, CDR2 SAAADI. The DNA of the CDR3 is TGCGCCAGCAGTGAGTCGCTCAGTACGAATTTT. Amino acid sequence: CASSESLSTNF.

The gene calls are TRBV6-1 and TRBJ2-2, with a tentative D call TRBD1 (6 bases). The CDR3 length is 15 residues. The germline gives CDR1 MNHNS, CDR2 SASEGT. Trimming removed 2 bases from V and 4 bases from J, with 11 bases in between. The CDR3 DNA follows: TGTGCCAGCAGTGAAACAGGGATGGTCACCGGGGAGCTGTTTTTT. Protein sequence: CASSETGMVTGELFF.

The rearrangement uses TRBV15 and TRBJ1-5; 9 bases map to TRBD1. Losses at the gene ends were 2 bases for V and 6 bases for J; bases not matched to a gene: 5. The CDR3 sequence is 15 residues long. The germline gives CDR1 LNHNV, CDR2 YYDKDF (reference sequence). The CDR3 loop is CATSRPTGGGQPQHF. Written as DNA, the CDR3 is TGTGCCACCAGCAGACCGACAGGGGGTGGTCAGCCCCAGCATTTT.

The chain has TRBV19 and TRBJ2-7, with D perhaps TRBD1 (5 bases). Per germline, CDR1 LNHDA and CDR2 SQIVND (reference sequence). The ends were cut back, 6 bases at V and 3 bases at J, with 6 bases in the middle. This CDR3 region has 11 residues. CDR3 nucleotide sequence: TGTGCCAGTAGAGGGGTCTACGAGCAGTACTTC. The encoded protein is CASRGVYEQYF.

The count of this clone is one. This chain uses TRBV19 with TRBJ1-5, with a possible D match to TRBD1 (5 bases). The CDR3 spans 15 residues. The V and J ends lost 6 bases and 6 bases respectively, with 18 bases between them. Per the germline V gene, CDR1 is LNHDA and CDR2 is SQIVND (reference sequence). The CDR3, as DNA: TGTGCCAGTAGGCCCTCGGGGGGGGTCGGTCAGCCCCAGCATTTT. Amino acids: CASRPSGGVGQPQHF.

The CDR3 reads CASSPPSGAGFNYGYTF. Written as DNA, the CDR3 is TGTGCCAGCTCACCTCCTTCAGGTGCTGGGTTTAACTATGGCTACACCTTC. The chain employs TRBV18 and TRBJ1-2, with D uncertain. The CDR3 is made up of 17 amino acids. V was clipped by 3 bases and J by 1 base, with 18 bases between them. Per the germline V gene, CDR1 is KGHSH and CDR2 is LQKENI.